A single sample gave rise to the 10 T cell receptor beta chains below, sequenced in a study of blood T cell repertoires in COVID-19. Only in-frame clones appear in the TCRdb table, and some are missing; sequencing was by immunoSEQ multiplex PCR. The data hold about 310,000 clones, with 89% observed a single time. The sequencing sample was made of PBMCs or T cells enriched from blood (not recorded which). These receptors came from a woman in her 40s who had recovered from COVID-19.

The chain has TRBV28 and TRBJ2-5; D perhaps matches TRBD1 (6 bases). V gave up 7 bases and J gave up 5 bases, with 11 bases separating them. Germline-derived CDR1 and CDR2 are MDHEN and SYDVKM. The CDR3 is 12 amino acids. The CDR3 reads CASTTGRETQYF. CDR3 coding DNA: TGTGCCAGCACCACAGGGCGGGAGACCCAGTACTTC.

The chain carries TRBV2 and TRBJ2-7; possible D gene TRBD1, 6 bases. CDR1 and CDR2 from the germline V gene are SNHLY and FYNNEI. The CDR3 is 15 residues long. The V gene lost 4 bases and the J gene lost 1 base, with 14 bases spanning the gap. The CDR3 is CASSAYLDSSYEQYF. CDR3 bases: TGTGCCAGCAGTGCCTACTTGGACAGTTCCTACGAGCAGTACTTC. Filled out from reference TRBV2 and TRBJ2-7, the complete variable domain reads EPEVTQTPSHQVTQMGQEVILRCVPISNHLYFYWYRQILGQKVEFLVSFYNNEISEKSEIFDDQFSVERPDGSNFTLKIRSTKLEDSAMYFCASSAYLDSSYEQYFGPGTRLTVT.

The rearrangement joins TRBV11-2 to TRBJ1-5, with D perhaps matching TRBD1 (6 bases). The CDR3 covers 16 residues. Trimming removed 5 bases from V and 6 bases from J, with 20 bases in between. The germline V gene has CDR1 SGHAT and CDR2 FQNNGV. The CDR3 DNA reads TGTGCCAGCAGCCTACTTGGCGGGGGGCGCGGTCAGCCCCAGCATTTT. Translating gives CASSLLGGGRGQPQHF. Based on the CDR3 plus reference TRBV11-2 and TRBJ1-5, the full variable domain is EAGVAQSPRYKIIEKRQSVAFWCNPISGHATLYWYQQILGQGPKLLIQFQNNGVVDDSQLPKDRFSAERLKGVDSTLKIQPAKLEDSAVYLCASSLLGGGRGQPQHFGDGTRLSIL.

V gene TRBV7-2 combines with J gene TRBJ1-2, with 7 bases identical to TRBD1. This CDR3 is 15 amino acids long. CDR1 and CDR2 from the germline V gene are SGHTA and FQGNSA. J lost 4 bases, V lost 5 bases, and 10 bases had no gene match. CDR3 sequence: CASSQGQSRTYGYTF. The CDR3 nucleotides read TGTGCCAGCAGCCAGGGACAGTCAAGAACCTATGGCTACACCTTC.

This chain uses TRBV4-3 with TRBJ1-6, with D maybe TRBD1 (6 bases). Trimming removed 0 bases at V and 5 bases at J, with 14 bases between. From germline, CDR1 is LGHNA and CDR2 YSLEER. The CDR3 is 17 amino acids. The chain's CDR3 is CASSQELEPGDNSPLHF. DNA for the CDR3: TGCGCCAGCAGCCAAGAGCTCGAGCCAGGGGATAATTCACCCCTCCACTTT.

This clone is a singleton in its sample. V gene TRBV24-1 combines with J gene TRBJ2-6; TRBD1 is a possible D gene (5 bases). The germline gives CDR1 KGHDR, CDR2 SFDVKD. This CDR3 has 17 amino acids. The V end was cut by 5 bases, the J end by 0 bases, with 13 bases between. CDR3: CATSGQSPTSGANVLTF. The CDR3 DNA follows: TGTGCCACCAGTGGACAGAGCCCGACCTCTGGGGCCAACGTCCTGACTTTC.

The V gene is TRBV9, the J gene TRBJ2-3, with a weak D call TRBD2 (7 bases). Per germline, CDR1 SGDLS and CDR2 YYNGEE. The CDR3 totals 13 residues. The V end lost 3 bases, the J end lost 6 bases, and 11 bases lay between the germline ends. CDR3 coding DNA: TGTGCCAGCAGCGCCTCGGGGGGCGATACGCAGTATTTT. This encodes CASSASGGDTQYF.

The chain uses TRBV3-1 (or the pseudogene TRBV3-2) and TRBJ2-2; TRBD1 agrees at 7 bases. The CDR3 is 13 amino acids. Per the germline V gene, CDR1 is LGHDT and CDR2 is YNNKEL (reference sequence). V shed 11 bases, J shed 7 bases, and the junction held 10 bases outside the gene matches. The CDR3 coding sequence is TGTGCCGCACAACGACAGGGAGACGGGGAGCTGTTTTTT. Amino acids: CAAQRQGDGELFF.

V and J are TRBV19 and TRBJ1-4; TRBD1 matches at 8 bases. The CDR3 is 15 residues long. Germline V gene data show CDR1 as LNHDA and CDR2 as SQIVND (reference sequence). The V segment lost 1 base and the J segment 5 bases; nucleotides outside the gene matches: 3. In DNA form, the CDR3 reads TGTGCCAGTAGTATAGTTCAGGGGGCCAATGAAAAACTGTTTTTT. As protein: CASSIVQGANEKLFF.

The chain carries TRBV2 and TRBJ1-3; maybe TRBD1 (6 bases). The length of the CDR3 is 14 residues. The V and J ends lost 6 bases and 4 bases respectively, with 13 bases between them. Germline-derived CDR1 and CDR2 are SNHLY and FYNNEI. The CDR3 region is CASSANRVGNTIYF. As DNA, the CDR3 is TGTGCCAGCAGCGCAAACAGGGTAGGAAACACCATATATTTT.